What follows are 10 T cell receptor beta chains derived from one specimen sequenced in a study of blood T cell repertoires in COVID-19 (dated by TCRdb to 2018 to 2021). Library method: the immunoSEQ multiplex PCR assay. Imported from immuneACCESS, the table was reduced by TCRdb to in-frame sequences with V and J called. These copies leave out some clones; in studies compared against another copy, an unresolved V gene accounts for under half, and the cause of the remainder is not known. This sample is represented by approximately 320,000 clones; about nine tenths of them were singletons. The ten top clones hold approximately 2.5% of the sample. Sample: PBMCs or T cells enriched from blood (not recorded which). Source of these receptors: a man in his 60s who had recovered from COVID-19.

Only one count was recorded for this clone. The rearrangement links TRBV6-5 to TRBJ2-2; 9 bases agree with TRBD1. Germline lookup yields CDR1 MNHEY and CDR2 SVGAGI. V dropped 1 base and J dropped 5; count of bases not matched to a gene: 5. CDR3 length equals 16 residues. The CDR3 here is CASSYYRGRGTGELFF. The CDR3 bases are TGTGCCAGCAGTTACTACAGGGGGCGCGGTACCGGGGAGCTGTTTTTT.

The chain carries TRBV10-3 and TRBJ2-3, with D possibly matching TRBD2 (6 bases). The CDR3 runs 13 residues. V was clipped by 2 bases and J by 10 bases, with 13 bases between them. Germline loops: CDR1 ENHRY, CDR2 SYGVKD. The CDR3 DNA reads TGTGCCATCAGTGAGAGCTCGGGGGAACCGCAGTATTTT. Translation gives CAISESSGEPQYF.

This chain's CDR3 is CATSDAGQGASGEQYF. CDR3 DNA sequence: TGTGCCACCAGTGACGCGGGACAGGGGGCTTCGGGCGAGCAGTACTTC. V usage is TRBV24-1 and J usage is TRBJ2-7; 12 nucleotides match TRBD1. CDR3 length: 16 residues. Germline lookup yields CDR1 KGHDR and CDR2 SFDVKD. The trim removed 4 bases at V and 6 bases at J, leaving 9 bases unmatched.

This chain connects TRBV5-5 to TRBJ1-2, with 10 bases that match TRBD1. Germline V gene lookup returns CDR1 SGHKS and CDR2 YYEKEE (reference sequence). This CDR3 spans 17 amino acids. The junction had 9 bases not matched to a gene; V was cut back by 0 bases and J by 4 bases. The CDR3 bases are TGTGCCAGCAGCTTGGCATTGGGACAGGGGCGCGGCTATGGCTACACCTTC. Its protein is CASSLALGQGRGYGYTF.

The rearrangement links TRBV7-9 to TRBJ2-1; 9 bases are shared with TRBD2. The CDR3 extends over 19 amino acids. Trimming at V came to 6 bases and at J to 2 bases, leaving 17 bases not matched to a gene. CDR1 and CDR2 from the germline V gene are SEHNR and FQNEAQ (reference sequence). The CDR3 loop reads CASSWLGQGSSGTYNEQFF. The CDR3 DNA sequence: TGTGCCAGCAGTTGGCTGGGGCAGGGTTCTAGCGGGACCTACAATGAGCAGTTCTTC.

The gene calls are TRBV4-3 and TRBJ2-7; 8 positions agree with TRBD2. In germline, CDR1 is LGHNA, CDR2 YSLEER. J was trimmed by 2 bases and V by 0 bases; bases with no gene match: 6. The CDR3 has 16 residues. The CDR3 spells CASSQDHGRAAYEQYF. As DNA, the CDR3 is TGCGCCAGCAGCCAAGATCACGGGAGGGCTGCCTACGAGCAGTACTTC.

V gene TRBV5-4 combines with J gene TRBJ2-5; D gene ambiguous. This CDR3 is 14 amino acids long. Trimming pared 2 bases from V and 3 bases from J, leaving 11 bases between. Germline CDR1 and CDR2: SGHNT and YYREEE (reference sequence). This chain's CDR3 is CASSFVPREETQYF. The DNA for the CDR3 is TGTGCCAGCAGCTTCGTTCCCCGGGAAGAGACCCAGTACTTC. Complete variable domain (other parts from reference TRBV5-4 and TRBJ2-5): ETGVTQSPTHLIKTRGQQVTLRCSSQSGHNTVSWYQQALGQGPQFIFQYYREEENGRGNFPPRFSGLQFPNYSSELNVNALELDDSALYLCASSFVPREETQYFGPGTRLLVL.

Here the CDR3 reads CASSFANEQFF. CDR3 nucleotides: TGTGCCAGCAGTTTCGCGAATGAGCAGTTCTTC. The chain uses TRBV12-3 or TRBV12-4 and TRBJ2-1, with D uncertain. The germline V and J ends were trimmed by 3 bases and 7 bases, with 4 bases remaining between them. CDR3 length equals 11 residues.

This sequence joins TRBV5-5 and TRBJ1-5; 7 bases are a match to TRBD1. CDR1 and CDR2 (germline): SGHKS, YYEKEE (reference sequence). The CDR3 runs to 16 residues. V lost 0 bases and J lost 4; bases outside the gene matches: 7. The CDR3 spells CASSLGWWDRNQPQHF. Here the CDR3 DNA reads TGTGCCAGCAGCTTGGGGTGGTGGGACAGAAATCAGCCCCAGCATTTT.

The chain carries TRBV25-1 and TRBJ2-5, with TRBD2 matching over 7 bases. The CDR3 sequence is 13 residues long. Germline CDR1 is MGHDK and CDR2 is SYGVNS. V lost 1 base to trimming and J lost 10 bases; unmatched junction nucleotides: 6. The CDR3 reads CASSEWEGPGQYF. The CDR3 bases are TGTGCCAGCAGTGAATGGGAGGGACCTGGCCAGTACTTC. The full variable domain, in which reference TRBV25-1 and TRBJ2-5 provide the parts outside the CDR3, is EADIYQTPRYLVIGTGKKITLECSQTMGHDKMYWYQQDPGMELHLIHYSYGVNSTEKGDLSSESTVSRIRTEHFPLTLESARPSHTSQYLCASSEWEGPGQYFGPGTRLLVL.